This T cell receptor (beta chain) is from a study of blood T cell repertoires in COVID-19. TCRdb keeps only in-frame clones here, not all; method: immunoSEQ multiplex PCR. The sample shows fewer than 400,000 clones, over 75% of them seen only once. Those enrolled, adults aged roughly 18 to 95 years, came from roughly 22 US areas. The CDR3 runs 13 residues. Per the germline V gene, CDR1 is SNHLY and CDR2 is FYNNEI. With V trimmed by 6 bases and J by 7 bases, 0 bases remained unmatched. The sample taken for sequencing was PBMCs or T cells enriched from blood (not recorded which). The chain joins TRBV2 to TRBJ1-6; 10 bases are shared with TRBD1. The sequence was obtained from a man aged 30 to 45 who had recovered from COVID-19. The CDR3 nucleotides read TGTGCCAGCAGGGACAGGGGGAATTCACCCCTCCACTTT. It yields the protein CASRDRGNSPLHF.